The 14 T cell receptor beta chains reported below all come from one sample, sequenced in a study of blood T cell repertoires in COVID-19. Assay: immunoSEQ multiplex PCR; the TCRdb copy retains only in-frame clones and omits some. The sample has 150,000 to 200,000 clones, 84% seen once. Sequencing input: PBMCs or T cells enriched from blood (not recorded which). The receptor source for this set is a woman in her 30s who had been exposed to COVID-19.

V gene TRBV6-4 combines with J gene TRBJ2-3, with TRBD2 matching over 9 bases. The CDR3 has 15 amino acids. The V gene's germline CDR1 is MRHNA and CDR2 SNTAGT. Trimming cost V 5 bases and J 5 bases; bases outside gene matches: 8. The CDR3 sequence: CASSKSGGPGDTQYF. The CDR3 DNA reads TGTGCCAGCAGTAAGAGCGGGGGGCCGGGAGATACGCAGTATTTT.

CDR3 nucleotide sequence: TGTGCCAGCAGCCCAGACAGCACTAATCAGCCCCAGCATTTT. Protein product: CASSPDSTNQPQHF. The rearrangement uses TRBV7-9 and TRBJ1-5; D possibly corresponds to TRBD1 (5 bases). V dropped 5 bases and J dropped 4 bases, with 12 bases sitting between them. Germline V gene data show CDR1 as SEHNR and CDR2 as FQNEAQ (reference sequence). The CDR3 has 14 amino acids. The full variable domain, in which reference TRBV7-9 and TRBJ1-5 provide the parts outside the CDR3, is DTGVSQNPRHKITKRGQNVTFRCDPISEHNRLYWYRQTLGQGPEFLTYFQNEAQLEKSRLLSDRFSAERPKGSFSTLEIQRTEQGDSAMYLCASSPDSTNQPQHFGDGTRLSIL.

This chain joins TRBV9 and TRBJ1-1; no clear D gene. V lost 0 bases and J lost 7, with 7 bases in between. The CDR3 runs to 12 residues. The V gene's germline CDR1 is SGDLS and CDR2 YYNGEE. CDR3 in DNA: TGTGCCAGCAGCGTAGTGCCAGGTGAAGCTTTCTTT. It specifies CASSVVPGEAFF.

This chain links TRBV12-3 or TRBV12-4 with TRBJ2-1; possibly TRBD2 for D (6 bases). The V gene lost 5 bases and the J gene lost 9 bases, with 11 bases spanning the gap. This CDR3 is 12 amino acids long. The CDR3 region has the DNA TGTGCCAGCAGTGAAATTAGCGGTGAGCAGTTCTTC. Its protein is CASSEISGEQFF.

This clone was observed a handful of times. The chain combines TRBV27 with TRBJ1-5; D not resolved. The V and J ends lost 8 bases and 3 bases respectively, with 11 bases between them. The germline V gene encodes CDR1 MNHEY and CDR2 SMNVEV (reference sequence). The CDR3 is 13 residues long. The CDR3 nucleotides read TGTGCCAGCCGGGAAGAGCTCAATCAGCCCCAGCATTTT. The encoded protein is CASREELNQPQHF.

The chain is built from TRBV30 and TRBJ2-5, with TRBD2 identical over 14 bases. V lost 2 bases to trimming and J lost 2 bases; unmatched junction nucleotides: 7. Germline V gives CDR1 GTSNPN, CDR2 SVGIG (reference sequence). The CDR3 totals 17 residues. The CDR3 spells CAWSTGLAGDKQETQYF. The CDR3 bases are TGTGCCTGGAGTACGGGACTAGCGGGGGACAAACAAGAGACCCAGTACTTC.

This clone was found a few times. Other DNA sequences in this specimen translate into the identical CDR3. The rearrangement links TRBV7-9 to TRBJ2-7; D may be TRBD2 (6 bases). Germline V lookup: CDR1 SEHNR, CDR2 FQNEAQ (reference sequence). Trimming removed 1 base from V and 0 bases from J, with 7 bases in between. The CDR3 runs 14 residues. Written as DNA, the CDR3 is TGTGCCAGCAGCTTAGGGGGACTCTCCTACGAGCAGTACTTC. Translation gives CASSLGGLSYEQYF.

The rearrangement links TRBV18 to TRBJ1-6, with 10 nucleotides matching TRBD1. This CDR3 has 14 amino acids. Germline V CDR1 and CDR2: KGHSH, LQKENI. V lost 2 bases to trimming and J lost 8 bases; unmatched junction nucleotides: 0. CDR3 loop: CASSPGTGDSPLHF. Here the CDR3 DNA reads TGTGCCAGCTCACCAGGGACAGGGGATTCACCCCTCCACTTT.

This clone was seen a few times. V gene TRBV7-2 combines with J gene TRBJ1-5, with 9 nucleotides matching TRBD1. CDR1 and CDR2 from the germline V gene are SGHTA and FQGNSA. V trimming: 5 bases; J trimming: 8 bases; junction bases outside the gene matches: 10. The CDR3 loop spans 15 amino acids. The CDR3 DNA reads TGTGCCAGCAGCATTAGCCTGACAGGGGGGAAGCCCCAGCATTTT. Protein: CASSISLTGGKPQHF. Variable domain in full (rest from reference TRBV7-2 and TRBJ1-5): GAGVSQSPSNKVTEKGKDVELRCDPISGHTALYWYRQSLGQGLEFLIYFQGNSAPDKSGLPSDRFSAERTGGSVSTLTIQRTQQEDSAVYLCASSISLTGGKPQHFGDGTRLSIL.

V gene TRBV7-6 combines with J gene TRBJ2-5; 13 bases agree with TRBD2. Germline V gene sequence: CDR1 SGHVS, CDR2 FNYEAQ. Trimming at V came to 5 bases and at J to 5 bases, leaving 5 bases not matched to a gene. This CDR3 contains 15 residues. The CDR3 DNA reads TGTGCCAGCAGCGAACTAGCGGGGGGGGAGGAGACCCAGTACTTC. Translated, it gives CASSELAGGEETQYF.

V is TRBV9 and J is TRBJ2-2; TRBD2 agrees at 10 bases. CDR1 is SGDLS, CDR2 YYNGEE, per germline. This CDR3 spans 17 amino acids. Losses at the gene ends were 0 bases for V and 1 base for J; bases not matched to a gene: 3. The CDR3 sequence is CASSVAASGGNTGELFF. DNA of the CDR3: TGTGCCAGCAGCGTAGCGGCTAGCGGGGGGAACACCGGGGAGCTGTTTTTT.

About this clone: Other DNA sequences in this sample translate to the same CDR3. V gene TRBV19 combines with J gene TRBJ1-5, with D tentatively TRBD1 (5 bases). Germline loops: CDR1 LNHDA, CDR2 SQIVND (reference sequence). With 3 bases removed from V and 6 bases from J, the gap between germline ends came to 6 bases. The CDR3 contains 12 residues. The CDR3 here is CASSMGGQPQHF. CDR3 sequence (DNA): TGTGCCAGTAGTATGGGGGGTCAGCCCCAGCATTTT.

This chain links TRBV5-8 with TRBJ1-4; tentative D call: TRBD1 (6 bases). CDR3 length: 15 residues. Germline V gene lookup returns CDR1 SGHTS and CDR2 YDEGEE. The V and J ends lost 4 bases and 4 bases respectively, with 14 bases between them. For the CDR3, the DNA is TGTGCCAGCAGCGAGCGGGGGGGCTTTAATGAAAAACTGTTTTTT. Its protein product is CASSERGGFNEKLFF.

This clone has just one count. The chain uses TRBV2 and TRBJ2-3, with D possibly matching TRBD1 (5 bases). V gave up 6 bases and J gave up 7 bases, with 20 bases separating them. This CDR3 comprises 15 residues. The V gene's germline CDR1 is SNHLY and CDR2 FYNNEI. The CDR3 loop reads CASRDDSSSYNTQYF. CDR3 nucleotides: TGTGCCAGCAGGGACGACAGTTCGAGTTATAATACGCAGTATTTT.